The table lists the clone carrying this T cell receptor beta chain with a few counts. Its antigen is as yet unknown. PBMCs were isolated at a quantity of at least 7 million per sample. The length of the CDR3 is 16 residues. Between the trimmed V and J ends, which lost 7 bases and 0 bases, there was a span of 13 bases. These data come from a study of blood T cells in healthy people across ages. Study outcomes and limitations: The long-lived group displayed more naive CD4+ cells, plus higher diversity, than the aged donors did. Not knowing donor CMV status may have confounded expanded clonotype changes. Investigators viewed diversity estimates from one million T cells as underestimates, the study reported.

A sample-barcoded 5' primer and a J-beta primer mix were used in a second PCR of roughly 6 to 11 cycles. TCRdb reanalysed the 5' RACE reads using MiXCR and keeps one entry per CDR3 protein. The data show 1.8 million or so distinct CDR3 sequences, with about two fifths seen just once and more than 20% held by the top ten. V gene TRBV12-3 or TRBV12-4 combines with J gene TRBJ2-6; D might be TRBD1 (5 bases). The source is a human donor in good health. Sequencing input: blood. CDR3 region: CASTARQGSGANVLTF. CDR3 nucleotide sequence: TGTGCCAGCACCGCCCGGCAGGGCTCTGGGGCCAACGTCCTGACTTTC.